The text below deals with one TCR beta chain. The record originates from a study of cytomegalovirus exposure and HLA in healthy donors. V trimming: 0 bases; J trimming: 4 bases; junction bases outside the gene matches: 6. The CDR3 length is 16 residues. The germline CDR1 and CDR2 sequences are SGHRS and YFSETQ. Amplification used 60 Vbeta primers and 13 Jbeta primers. Here immunoSEQ multiplex PCR was the method, and the copy in TCRdb shows in-frame clones only, minus some. The sample yields some 140,000 clones, around 70% seen once. Material: PBMCs. The chain links TRBV5-1 to TRBJ2-3; 9 nucleotides match TRBD2. This TCR was recovered from a man aged 25-45 years in good health and CMV-seronegative. In nucleotides, the CDR3 is TGCGCCAGCAGCTTGGAGGCGGGGGGGCCTTCAGATACGCAGTATTTT. Amino acid sequence: CASSLEAGGPSDTQYF.